Below, 23 T cell receptor beta chains from the same sample are listed, as sequenced in a study of cytomegalovirus exposure and HLA in healthy donors. Use of 60 Vbeta and 13 Jbeta primers characterized the PCR. Some clones are missing from TCRdb's copy, which holds only in-frame ones; the method was immunoSEQ multiplex PCR. The sample yields more than 65,000 clones, about 68% seen once. Input material: PBMCs. The receptors were sampled from a woman in her fifties or sixties in good health and CMV-seropositive.

The chain couples TRBV15 to TRBJ1-1, with D perhaps TRBD1 (5 bases). Trimming left V 6 bases short and J 5 bases short, with 13 bases between. This CDR3 is built from 13 residues. Looked up from germline, CDR1 is LNHNV and CDR2 is YYDKDF (reference sequence). CDR3 in amino acids: CATSQGLWTEAFF. CDR3 DNA sequence: TGTGCCACCAGTCAGGGTCTGTGGACTGAAGCTTTCTTT.

This chain connects TRBV4-1 to TRBJ2-1, with TRBD2 as a possible D gene (5 bases). CDR1 and CDR2 (germline): MGHRA, YSYEKL. V dropped 0 bases and J dropped 0 bases, with 9 bases sitting between them. The CDR3 runs 16 residues. CDR3 loop: CASSQDSVDSYNEQFF. CDR3 in DNA: TGCGCCAGCAGCCAAGATAGCGTCGACTCCTACAATGAGCAGTTCTTC.

The CDR3 nucleotides read TGTGCCAGCAGCGTAGATGGGACAGGGGATCAGCCCCAGCATTTT. It specifies CASSVDGTGDQPQHF. The chain carries TRBV9 and TRBJ1-5, with 10 bases fitting TRBD1. Germline loops: CDR1 SGDLS, CDR2 YYNGEE. Losses at the gene ends were 0 bases for V and 5 bases for J; bases not matched to a gene: 2. The CDR3 runs 15 residues.

This clone appeared a few times. V gene TRBV2 combines with J gene TRBJ1-4; tentative D call: TRBD1 (6 bases). The germline V gene has CDR1 SNHLY and CDR2 FYNNEI. The CDR3 is 14 amino acids. V gave up 11 bases and J gave up 5 bases, with 18 bases separating them. The CDR3 region is CASARGALNEKLFF. The DNA of the CDR3 is TGTGCCTCCGCCCGGGGGGCCCTGAATGAAAAACTGTTTTTT.

V usage is TRBV6-4 and J usage is TRBJ2-1, with 9 nucleotides matching TRBD2. The CDR3 has 15 amino acids. CDR1 and CDR2 (germline): MRHNA, SNTAGT. V was clipped by 5 bases and J by 3 bases; unmatched bases: 5. CDR3 nucleotides: TGTGCCAGCAGTAAGGTAGCGGGGGACTACAATGAGCAGTTCTTC. Translated: CASSKVAGDYNEQFF.

The chain links TRBV13 to TRBJ2-2, with 7 bases that match TRBD2. V shed 8 bases, J shed 5 bases, and the junction held 2 bases outside the gene matches. The CDR3 extends over 12 amino acids. Germline CDR1 reads PRHDT; CDR2 reads FYEKMQ (reference sequence). The CDR3 region is CASGEGTGELFF. CDR3 coding DNA: TGTGCCAGCGGGGAGGGAACCGGGGAGCTGTTTTTT. The full variable domain, rest sourced from reference TRBV13 and TRBJ2-2, is AAGVIQSPRHLIKEKRETATLKCYPIPRHDTVYWYQQGPGQDPQFLISFYEKMQSDKGSIPDRFSAQQFSDYHSELNMSSLELGDSALYFCASGEGTGELFFGEGSRLTVL.

The J gene is TRBJ1-2, the V gene TRBV27, with D hard to call. Trimming removed 6 bases from V and 3 bases from J, with 17 bases in between. The germline V gene encodes CDR1 MNHEY and CDR2 SMNVEV (reference sequence). This CDR3 has 15 residues. The CDR3 loop is CASSPLRDIDYGYTF. CDR3 nucleotide sequence: TGTGCCAGCAGCCCCTTGCGGGATATCGACTATGGCTACACCTTC.

The chain uses TRBV5-1 and TRBJ2-2; D unresolved. The CDR3 length is 12 residues. Per germline, CDR1 SGHRS and CDR2 YFSETQ. Trimming took 2 bases from V and 5 from J, leaving 4 bases between them. Written as DNA, the CDR3 is TGCGCCAGCAGCTTTAAAACCGGGGAGCTGTTTTTT. Its translation is CASSFKTGELFF.

The table lists this clone with a few counts. The gene calls are TRBV7-2 and TRBJ1-4, with D unresolved. This CDR3 contains 14 residues. Trimming stripped 8 bases from V and 5 bases from J, with 15 bases between. CDR1 is SGHTA, CDR2 FQGNSA, per germline. Here the CDR3 reads CASAVGVENEKLFF. The CDR3 bases are TGTGCCAGCGCCGTCGGGGTTGAGAATGAAAAACTGTTTTTT.

The chain joins TRBV5-1 to TRBJ2-5; possible D gene TRBD1, 6 bases. Germline assignment: CDR1 SGHRS and CDR2 YFSETQ. Trimming removed 6 bases at V and 4 bases at J, with 13 bases between. The CDR3 is made up of 13 amino acids. The CDR3 region is CASTQTGGETQYF. The CDR3 region has the DNA TGCGCCAGCACCCAGACAGGAGGAGAGACCCAGTACTTC.

The chain has TRBV9 and TRBJ2-2, with 8 positions matching TRBD1. Germline assignment: CDR1 SGDLS and CDR2 YYNGEE. J lost 4 bases, V lost 1 base, and 3 bases had no gene match. The CDR3 is made up of 15 amino acids. The CDR3 here is CASSVQGAITGELFF. In DNA, the CDR3 is TGTGCCAGCAGCGTACAGGGGGCGATCACCGGGGAGCTGTTTTTT. The variable domain in full, with the rest retrieved from reference TRBV9 and TRBJ2-2, is DSGVTQTPKHLITATGQRVTLRCSPRSGDLSVYWYQQSLDQGLQFLIQYYNGEERAKGNILERFSAQQFPDLHSELNLSSLELGDSALYFCASSVQGAITGELFFGEGSRLTVL.

The CDR3 DNA reads as TGTGCCAGCAGCCAGACAGGGACTGGGTACACTGAAGCTTTCTTT. This gives the protein CASSQTGTGYTEAFF. This chain links TRBV13 with TRBJ1-1; TRBD1 matches 7 bases. J was trimmed by 3 bases and V by 5 bases; bases with no gene match: 9. CDR3 size: 15 residues. Germline V gene lookup returns CDR1 PRHDT and CDR2 FYEKMQ (reference sequence).

This rearrangement joins TRBV10-3 to TRBJ2-7; TRBD1 might be the D (6 bases). From germline, CDR1 is ENHRY and CDR2 SYGVKD. Trimming took off 7 bases at V and 2 bases at J, with 15 bases between the two ends. The CDR3 has 14 residues. This CDR3 is CAIKGAGDPYEQYF. CDR3 bases: TGTGCCATCAAAGGGGCAGGGGACCCCTACGAGCAGTACTTC.

J is TRBJ1-2 and V is TRBV5-6; D not certain. Germline V gene sequence: CDR1 SGHDT, CDR2 YYEEEE. Trimming pared 0 bases from V and 4 bases from J, leaving 16 bases between. CDR3 length: 16 residues. CDR3 DNA: TGTGCCAGCAGCTTGGCCATGGATCGGCAGCGCTATGGCTACACCTTC. Its translation: CASSLAMDRQRYGYTF. Full variable domain (missing parts from reference TRBV5-6 and TRBJ1-2): DAGVTQSPTHLIKTRGQQVTLRCSPKSGHDTVSWYQQALGQGPQFIFQYYEEEERQRGNFPDRFSGHQFPNYSSELNVNALLLGDSALYLCASSLAMDRQRYGYTFGSGTRLTVV.

The chain joins TRBV4-2 to TRBJ1-3; D is uncertain. This CDR3 has 16 amino acids. CDR1 LGHNA and CDR2 YNFKEQ come from the germline V gene. The V and J ends lost 4 bases and 0 bases respectively, with 13 bases between them. The CDR3 sequence: CASSPPAGSSGNTIYF. CDR3 coding DNA: TGTGCCAGCAGCCCTCCAGCCGGGAGCTCTGGAAACACCATATATTTT.

The V call is TRBV6-6, the J call TRBJ2-7; 8 bases agree with TRBD1. Germline CDR1 reads MNHNY; CDR2 reads SVGAGI (reference sequence). V lost 6 bases, J lost 2 bases, and 6 bases stayed unmatched. The CDR3 runs to 14 residues. CDR3 nucleotides: TGTGCCAGCAGAACGGGACAGGATACCTACGAGCAGTACGTC. Protein product: CASRTGQDTYEQYV.

This clone was found a few times. The chain uses TRBV10-3 and TRBJ1-4; 9 bases align to TRBD1. The CDR3 has 14 amino acids. V dropped 6 bases and J dropped 10; count of bases not matched to a gene: 9. CDR1 and CDR2 from the germline V gene are ENHRY and SYGVKD. The CDR3 reads CAISEIETGGKLFF. The CDR3 region has the DNA TGTGCCATCAGCGAGATCGAGACAGGGGGAAAACTGTTTTTT.

The J gene is TRBJ2-1, the V gene TRBV9, with 12 bases lining up with TRBD2. The V gene end was trimmed by 4 bases and the J gene end by 2 bases; junction bases not matched to a gene: 22. Germline assignment: CDR1 SGDLS and CDR2 YYNGEE. This CDR3 has 22 amino acids. This CDR3 reads CASSTRGVNGLAGGITYNEQFF. In DNA form, the CDR3 reads TGTGCCAGCAGCACGAGAGGAGTGAACGGGCTAGCGGGGGGGATAACCTACAATGAGCAGTTCTTC.

A few counts support this clone. The rearrangement uses TRBV29-1 and TRBJ1-5, with 10 bases lining up with TRBD1. Germline values: CDR1 SQVTM, CDR2 ANQGSEA. This CDR3 contains 12 residues. After removal of 4 bases from V and 11 bases from J, the junction contained 5 bases not matched to a gene. The CDR3 nucleotides are TGCAGCGTTGGGGGGACAGGGGACTCCCAGCATTTT. Protein product: CSVGGTGDSQHF.

This clone was counted between two and nine times. The V and J genes are TRBV5-4 and TRBJ1-2; D not resolved. The CDR3 is 13 amino acids. V shed 0 bases and J shed 13 bases, with 16 bases lying between them. Germline values: CDR1 SGHNT, CDR2 YYREEE (reference sequence). The DNA of the CDR3 is TGTGCCAGCAGCTTGGATCTCGGCGGAGGGCCCACCTTC. Protein: CASSLDLGGGPTF.

This chain uses TRBV7-2 with TRBJ2-5, with 7 positions matching TRBD2. J lost 5 bases, V lost 5 bases, and 8 bases had no gene match. This CDR3 is built from 14 residues. Germline CDR1 is SGHTA and CDR2 is FQGNSA. CDR3 in amino acids: CASSPPGGGETQYF. CDR3 sequence (DNA): TGTGCCAGCAGCCCCCCCGGCGGGGGTGAGACCCAGTACTTC.

J is TRBJ2-3 and V is TRBV2; possible D gene TRBD2, 6 bases. The length of the CDR3 is 10 residues. The germline V gene has CDR1 SNHLY and CDR2 FYNNEI. V lost 7 bases to trimming and J lost 9 bases, with 8 bases between them. The CDR3 bases are TGTGCCAGCACGACTAGAACGCAGTATTTT. This translates into CASTTRTQYF.

This clone was picked up a small number of times. The chain links TRBV5-4 to TRBJ1-4; D not certain. CDR3 length: 15 amino acids. The V gene's germline CDR1 is SGHNT and CDR2 YYREEE (reference sequence). The ends were cut back, 0 bases at V and 3 bases at J, with 9 bases in the middle. The CDR3 region is CASSLEAGSNEKLFF. In DNA form, the CDR3 reads TGTGCCAGCAGCTTGGAGGCAGGCTCTAATGAAAAACTGTTTTTT.